This TCR beta chain came from a study of chemoradiotherapy in HPV16-positive cancers (dated by TCRdb to between 2021 and 2023). Broadly, across the study: Functional T-cell assays on cells from a couple of HPV16-positive patients defined candidate HPV-specific T-cell clones and common TCR motifs. Next, the candidate HPV-specific TCRs and motifs were followed in TCR repertoires from around 87 patients with HPV-related cancers. The study asked whether T-cell immunity against the HPV oncoproteins E6 and E7 changes during chemoradiotherapy and whether it affects survival.

The paper's findings and limits, for the study overall: The functional definition of HPV-specific T cells came from only a couple of HPV16-positive patients, and the survival association was reported for HPV16-positive patients. Expansion of candidate HPV-specific clones and E7-related TCR motifs was observed in the tumor microenvironment during treatment, whereas no such expansion was observed for non-HPV-specific T cells. Among HPV16-positive patients, expansion of HPV-responsive T cells during chemoradiotherapy was associated with better recurrence-free survival.

CDR1 and CDR2, per the germline V gene, are MDHEN and SYDVKM. The CDR3 measures 13 amino acids from cysteine to phenylalanine. The sequence is cut down to CDR3 DNA, 39 bases in frame from base 1. Here V drops 6 bases and J drops 6 bases, and the junction holds 7 bases not matched to any gene. Library preparation employed the immunoSEQ multiplex PCR assay. Held by TCRdb, this immuneACCESS table contains in-frame sequences only and omits some clones. Under half of the omission traces to an unresolved V gene where checked; the cause of the rest is unknown. The sample table holds more than 20,000 clones, of which just under 95% were seen once. The ten biggest clones cover about 17% of the sample. Details on this clone: The antigen it recognizes is unknown. Base qualities were left out, and no much larger clone turns up one base away.

Repertoires were sampled multiple times during chemoradiotherapy, which allowed clonal expansion in the tumor microenvironment to be followed. Recombination linked TRBV28 to TRBJ2-7, and TRBD2 aligns with 8 junction nucleotides. Source: blood, taken from a patient who underwent chemoradiotherapy. The TCR sequence derives from a human donor with HPV-associated anogenital cancer. The nucleotide sequence reads as follows: TGTGCCAGCAGACTACCACGGGGGGGCGAGCAGTACTTC. Translated, this is CASRLPRGGEQYF.